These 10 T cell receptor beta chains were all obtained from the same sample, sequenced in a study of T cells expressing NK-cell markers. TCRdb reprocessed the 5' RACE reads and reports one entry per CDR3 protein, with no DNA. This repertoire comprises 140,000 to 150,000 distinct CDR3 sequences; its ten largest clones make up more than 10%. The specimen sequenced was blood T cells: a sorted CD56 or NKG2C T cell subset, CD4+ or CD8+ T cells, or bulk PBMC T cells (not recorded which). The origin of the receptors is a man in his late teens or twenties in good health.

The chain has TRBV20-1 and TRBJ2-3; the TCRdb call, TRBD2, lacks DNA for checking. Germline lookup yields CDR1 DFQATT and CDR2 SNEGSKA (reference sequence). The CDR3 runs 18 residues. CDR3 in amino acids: CSARDRFRAGGPIDTQYF.

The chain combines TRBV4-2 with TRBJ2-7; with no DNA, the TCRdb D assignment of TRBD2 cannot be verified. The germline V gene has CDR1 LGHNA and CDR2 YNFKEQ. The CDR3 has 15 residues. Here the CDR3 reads CASSQDQPSGYEQYF.

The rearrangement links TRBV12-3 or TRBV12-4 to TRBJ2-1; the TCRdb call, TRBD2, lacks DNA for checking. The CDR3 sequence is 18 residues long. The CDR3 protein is CASSFGSTRREDRDEQFF.

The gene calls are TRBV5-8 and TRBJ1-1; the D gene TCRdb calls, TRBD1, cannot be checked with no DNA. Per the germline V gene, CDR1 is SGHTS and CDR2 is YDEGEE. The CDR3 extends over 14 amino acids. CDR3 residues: CASTRQGAGTEAFF.

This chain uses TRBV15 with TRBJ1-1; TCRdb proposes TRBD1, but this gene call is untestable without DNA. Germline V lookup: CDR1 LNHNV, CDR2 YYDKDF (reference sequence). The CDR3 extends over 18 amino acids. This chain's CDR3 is CATSRTLGTVDVGTEAFF.

CDR3: CASSPTTGGMKGYTF. This rearrangement joins TRBV7-9 to TRBJ1-2; TCRdb lists TRBD1, though no DNA is available to test this call. Per the germline V gene, CDR1 is SEHNR and CDR2 is FQNEAQ (reference sequence). CDR3 length equals 15 residues.

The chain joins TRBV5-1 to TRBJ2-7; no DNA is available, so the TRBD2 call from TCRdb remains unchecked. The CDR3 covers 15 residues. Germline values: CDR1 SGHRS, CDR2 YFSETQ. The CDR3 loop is CASSLVEGKAYEQYF. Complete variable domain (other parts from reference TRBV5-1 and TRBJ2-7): KAGVTQTPRYLIKTRGQQVTLSCSPISGHRSVSWYQQTPGQGLQFLFEYFSETQRNKGNFPGRFSGRQFSNSRSEMNVSTLELGDSALYLCASSLVEGKAYEQYFGPGTRLTVT.

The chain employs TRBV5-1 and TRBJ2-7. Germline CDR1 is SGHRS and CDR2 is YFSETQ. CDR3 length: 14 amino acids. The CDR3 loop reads CASSLLDPTSEQYF.

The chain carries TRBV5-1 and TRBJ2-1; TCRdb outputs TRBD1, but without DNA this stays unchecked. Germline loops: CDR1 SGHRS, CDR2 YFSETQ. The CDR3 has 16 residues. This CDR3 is CASSPTGKESYNEQFF.

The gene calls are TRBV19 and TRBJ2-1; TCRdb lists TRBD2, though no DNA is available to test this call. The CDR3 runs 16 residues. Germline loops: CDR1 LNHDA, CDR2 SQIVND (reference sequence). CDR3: CASSIDWRARIKEQFF.